The 7 T cell receptor beta chains listed next were all sequenced from one sample in a study of blood T cell repertoires in COVID-19. Measured with immunoSEQ multiplex PCR; TCRdb has only the in-frame clones, and not every one. Here the sample spans 200,000 to 250,000 clones, 86% being singletons. The source material was peripheral blood. The receptors stem from a man in his fifties or sixties with acute or convalescent COVID-19.

In this sample, this clone turned up once. At one end the junction does not follow the germline gene, possibly because of a read error. The rearrangement uses TRBV6-5 and TRBJ1-5; no clear D gene. This CDR3 spans 14 amino acids. CDR1 and CDR2 from the germline V gene are MNHEY and SVGAGI. The chain's CDR3 is CASTDTLYNQPQHF. The CDR3 DNA is TGTGCCAGCACAGACACCTTATACAATCAACCCCAGCATTTT.

This sequence joins TRBV9 and TRBJ2-6, with TRBD1 as a possible D gene (5 bases). The germline V gene has CDR1 SGDLS and CDR2 YYNGEE. The CDR3 contains 18 residues. V shed 6 bases and J shed 0 bases, with 19 bases lying between them. CDR3 sequence: CASTRGAGFNSGANVLTF. The CDR3 nucleotides are TGTGCCAGCACTCGAGGCGCAGGGTTCAACTCTGGGGCCAACGTCCTGACTTTC.

V usage is TRBV2 and J usage is TRBJ2-3; 12 bases map to TRBD2. The V and J ends lost 2 bases and 3 bases, in that order; junction bases with no gene match: 9. Germline V gene data show CDR1 as SNHLY and CDR2 as FYNNEI. CDR3 length equals 18 residues. The DNA of the CDR3 is TGTGCCAGCAGTGAATTGAGGGCTAGCGGGGGGGGAACAGATACGCAGTATTTT. It translates to CASSELRASGGGTDTQYF.

This sequence joins TRBV9 and TRBJ1-2; possibly TRBD1 for D (5 bases). The CDR3 runs to 11 residues. V gave up 0 bases and J gave up 9 bases, with 6 bases separating them. CDR1 is SGDLS and CDR2 is YYNGEE in the germline V gene. As DNA, the CDR3 is TGTGCCAGCAGCGTAGCAGGGAGCTACACCTTC. Translated, it gives CASSVAGSYTF.

CDR3 sequence: CASTPPVGGAAFF. The CDR3 region has the DNA TGTGCCAGCACCCCCCCGGTCGGGGGAGCGGCTTTCTTT. The chain recombines TRBV7-9 with TRBJ1-1, with D tentatively TRBD1 (5 bases). The CDR3 has 13 residues. V was trimmed by 7 bases and J by 11 bases, leaving 20 bases between them. Germline CDR1 and CDR2: SEHNR and FQNEAQ (reference sequence).

V gene TRBV6-1 combines with J gene TRBJ1-5; D perhaps matches TRBD1 (5 bases). Germline V gene data show CDR1 as MNHNS and CDR2 as SASEGT. The V and J ends lost 6 bases and 5 bases respectively, with 14 bases between them. The CDR3 covers 14 residues. The CDR3 nucleotides read TGTGCCAGCAGGGGACTTCTGGGGGATCAGCCCCAGCATTTT. Residues: CASRGLLGDQPQHF.

The rearrangement uses TRBV29-1 and TRBJ2-1; 9 bases agree with TRBD2. The germline gives CDR1 SQVTM, CDR2 ANQGSEA. Trimming took 8 bases from V and 4 from J; bases not matched to a gene: 9. There are 14 residues in the CDR3. CDR3 amino acids: CSLSRLAAYNEQFF. CDR3 DNA: TGCAGCTTAAGCCGACTAGCGGCTTACAATGAGCAGTTCTTC.